This T cell receptor (beta chain) was obtained from a study of radiotherapy plus CTLA-4 blockade in lung cancer. Study-wide findings and caveats: An expansion of tumor-derived TCR clones occurred in blood after radiotherapy plus ipilimumab.

Comment on this clone: Antigen unknown.

Patients with chemo-refractory metastatic non-small-cell lung cancer received focal radiation plus CTLA-4 blockade with ipilimumab. Data came from immunoSEQ multiplex PCR; TCRdb stores just in-frame clones and leaves some out. The sample shows about 91,000 clones, approximately 79% of them seen only once. The sample was peripheral blood, taken from a patient treated with radiotherapy plus ipilimumab. This clonotype was obtained from a human donor with non-small cell lung cancer that progressed on radiotherapy plus ipilimumab.

CDR3 amino acids: CASSPALGVSEQYF. In nucleotides, the CDR3 is TGTGCCAGCAGTCCCGCTTTAGGGGTGAGCGAGCAGTACTTC. The gene calls are TRBV6-6 and TRBJ2-7; possibly TRBD1 for D (5 bases). Germline CDR1 and CDR2: MNHNY and SVGAGI (reference sequence). The length of the CDR3 is 14 residues. V shed 5 bases and J shed 6 bases, with 17 bases lying between them.